A selection of T cell receptor beta chains follows, all from one sample in a study of identical twins. MiXCR was run by TCRdb on the 5' RACE reads, yielding one entry per CDR3 protein. In the table there are 640,000 or so distinct CDR3 sequences, 5.5% to 6.5% of which are singletons. Sample: naive T cells sorted from blood. The receptor source for this set is a man younger than 35 in good health. Each CDR3 is given with its conserved first and last residue. A D gene is named only where the DNA matches it firmly. Some rows mark clone size as missing; the rest say once, few, many or name a class of expanded clone.

V	J	D	size	CDR3
TRBV9	TRBJ2-5	TRBD2	NA	CASSGGTSGRRETQYF
TRBV3-1	TRBJ1-2	NA	NA	CASSETRASGYTF
TRBV25-1	TRBJ2-2	NA	few	CASPKAGLVTIAGELFF
TRBV7-9	TRBJ2-5	NA	few	CASRLQGQETQYF
TRBV7-2	TRBJ2-3	NA	NA	CASSLSINRDTQYF
TRBV6-2/TRBV6-3	TRBJ2-1	TRBD1	NA	CASSPGDRVVSYNEQFF
TRBV11-2	TRBJ2-1	TRBD2	few	CASSHLGLAETEQFF
TRBV19	TRBJ2-1	TRBD2	NA	CATARREARYNEQFF
TRBV12-3/TRBV12-4	TRBJ2-5	NA	many	CASSLEGLPTKETQYF
TRBV5-1	TRBJ2-1	TRBD2	many	CASSLNERASGGSNEQFF
TRBV24-1	TRBJ2-1	TRBD1	many	CATSPSRDRDVNEQFF
TRBV5-5	TRBJ2-2	TRBD1	few	CASSLGQGGRGELFF
TRBV15	TRBJ1-5	NA	few	CATSIQRSNQPQHF
TRBV20-1	TRBJ2-6	NA	NA	CSARVSGSSGANVLTF
TRBV5-1	TRBJ2-2	TRBD1	NA	CASSVRQGSAGELFF
TRBV14	TRBJ2-1	NA	NA	CASSQNLGHEQFF
TRBV27	TRBJ1-6	NA	NA	CASSLAGAVGSPLHF
TRBV6-5	TRBJ1-5	NA	many	CASSYSLPPGVTHQPQHF
TRBV29-1	TRBJ2-6	NA	NA	CSVVGLSGANVLTF
TRBV10-3	TRBJ2-1	TRBD2	many	CAADLAGGSYEQFF
TRBV12-3/TRBV12-4	TRBJ1-1	NA	many	CASSLEAGRNTEAFF
TRBV7-8	TRBJ2-5	NA	few	CASSLAVRQYQETQYF
TRBV6-1	TRBJ2-6	TRBD1	NA	CASRPGTGGGSGANVLTF